This T cell receptor beta chain stems from a study of CD8 T cells in Susac syndrome. Random hexamers were used to reverse transcribe the RNA input (about 0.45 to 1 ug). Multiplex PCR with immunoSEQ amplified the TCR beta CDR3 across 54 Vbeta and 13 Jbeta. TCRdb called the immunoSEQ multiplex PCR reads again in MiXCR, with one record for every CDR3 protein. The sample lists roughly 150,000 distinct CDR3 sequences, approximately 93% occurring once. Sequencing of TCR beta was performed on blood CD8+ and CD4+ T cells. The patients serving as multiple sclerosis controls were treatment-naive. They had stable or active relapsing-remitting disease and fulfilled revised McDonald criteria. CDR3 length equals 15 residues. V shed 4 bases and J shed 5 bases, with 17 bases lying between them. The germline gives CDR1 SGDLS, CDR2 YYNGEE.

The V and J genes are TRBV9 and TRBJ2-3, with D possibly matching TRBD2 (6 bases). This TCR derives from a human donor with multiple sclerosis. Material for sequencing was CD8+ T cells from PBMCs. Here the CDR3 reads CASSIGTGDGDTQYF. CDR3 nucleotides: TGTGCCAGCAGCATCGGGACTGGGGACGGAGATACGCAGTATTTT.